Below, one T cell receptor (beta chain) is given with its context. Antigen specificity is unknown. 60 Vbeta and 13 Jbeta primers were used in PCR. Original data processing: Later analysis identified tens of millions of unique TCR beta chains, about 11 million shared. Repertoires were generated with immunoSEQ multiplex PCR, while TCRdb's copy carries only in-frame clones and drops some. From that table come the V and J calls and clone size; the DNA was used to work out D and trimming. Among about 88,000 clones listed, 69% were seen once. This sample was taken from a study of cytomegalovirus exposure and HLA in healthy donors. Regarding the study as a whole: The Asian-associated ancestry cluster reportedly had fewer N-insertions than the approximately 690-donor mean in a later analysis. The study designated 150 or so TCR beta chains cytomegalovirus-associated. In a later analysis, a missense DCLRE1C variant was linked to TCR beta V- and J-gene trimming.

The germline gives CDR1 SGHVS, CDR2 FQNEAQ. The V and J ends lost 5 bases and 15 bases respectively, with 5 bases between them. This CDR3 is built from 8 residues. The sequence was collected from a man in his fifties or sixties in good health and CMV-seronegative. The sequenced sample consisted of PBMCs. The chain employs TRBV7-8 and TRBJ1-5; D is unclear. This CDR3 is CASSPRHF. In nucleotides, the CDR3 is TGTGCCAGCAGCCCCAGGCATTTT.